Each of the 4 T cell receptor beta chains below was sequenced from the same sample in a study of blood T cell repertoires in COVID-19. Sequencing used immunoSEQ multiplex PCR; TCRdb keeps in-frame clones, though not all of them. The sample contains about 480,000 clones, roughly 89% of which appear only once. The sample taken for sequencing was peripheral blood. The source of these receptors is a woman aged 45-59 years with COVID-19, enrolled during active disease.

The chain employs TRBV6-5 and TRBJ1-2; TRBD1 matches 7 bases. Germline assignment: CDR1 MNHEY and CDR2 SVGAGI. This CDR3 region has 13 residues. Unmatched junction bases numbered 12, after V lost 7 bases and J lost 10 bases. The CDR3 loop is CASTLGQPGPYTF. DNA of the CDR3: TGTGCCAGCACTCTGGGACAGCCTGGCCCCTACACCTTC.

The chain carries TRBV3-1 (or the pseudogene TRBV3-2) and TRBJ2-3; D is unclear. This CDR3 region has 13 residues. The V end lost 3 bases, the J end lost 2 bases, and 6 bases lay between the germline ends. The germline CDR1 and CDR2 sequences are LGHDT and YNNKEL (reference sequence). CDR3 bases: TGTGCCAGCAGCCAGTTTATCACAGATACGCAGTATTTT. This codes for CASSQFITDTQYF.

The CDR3 nucleotides read TGTGCCAGCAGTTGGACAGGGGGACACACCGGGGAGCTGTTTTTT. This encodes CASSWTGGHTGELFF. The chain joins TRBV28 to TRBJ2-2, with 10 bases matching TRBD1. In germline, CDR1 is MDHEN, CDR2 SYDVKM. Trimming cost V 4 bases and J 3 bases; bases outside gene matches: 2. The CDR3 consists of 15 residues. The full variable domain, rest sourced from reference TRBV28 and TRBJ2-2, is DVKVTQSSRYLVKRTGEKVFLECVQDMDHENMFWYRQDPGLGLRLIYFSYDVKMKEKGDIPEGYSVSREKKERFSLILESASTNQTSMYLCASSWTGGHTGELFFGEGSRLTVL.

The chain is built from TRBV10-3 and TRBJ1-5; 9 bases align to TRBD1. Germline CDR1 and CDR2: ENHRY and SYGVKD. Trimming cost V 10 bases and J 7 bases; bases outside gene matches: 5. The CDR3 extends over 12 amino acids. The CDR3 sequence is CATRQGEQPQHF. CDR3 nucleotide sequence: TGTGCCACGAGACAGGGGGAACAGCCCCAGCATTTT.